The rows below give T cell receptor beta chains drawn from one sample of a study of blood T cell repertoires in COVID-19. Clones were sequenced by immunoSEQ multiplex PCR, and TCRdb holds only the in-frame ones, with some missing. The sample lists 200,000 to 250,000 clones, roughly 86% occurring once. The sample was peripheral blood. These receptors originate from a woman aged 45-59 years with active or convalescent COVID-19. Both conserved end residues are part of each CDR3. D genes are given only for firm matches. Size values are once, few and many counts, or a class for expanded clones, and some rows have none.

abundance: -; d_gene: TRBD1; v_gene: TRBV9; j_gene: TRBJ1-1; CDR3nt: TGTGCCAGCAGCGCATGGGACAGGGTGAACACTGAAGCTTTCTTT; CDR3aa: CASSAWDRVNTEAFF
abundance: -; d_gene: -; v_gene: TRBV11-2; j_gene: TRBJ1-3; CDR3nt: TGTGCCAGCAGGCCACCGGGGAGGGGGTTAAACACCATATATTTT; CDR3aa: CASRPPGRGLNTIYF
abundance: -; d_gene: -; v_gene: TRBV28; j_gene: TRBJ2-7; CDR3nt: TGTGCCAGCAGTTTAGTTGCGGGCTACGAGCAGTACTTC; CDR3aa: CASSLVAGYEQYF
abundance: -; d_gene: -; v_gene: TRBV7-4; j_gene: TRBJ1-2; CDR3nt: TGTGCCAGCAGCTTGGCTTGGGGCAGGATTCCCTATCATGGCTACACCTTC; CDR3aa: CASSLAWGRIPYHGYTF
abundance: -; d_gene: -; v_gene: TRBV19; j_gene: TRBJ2-5; CDR3nt: TGTGCCAGTAGTATAGACCAGGGGCAGACCCAGTACTTC; CDR3aa: CASSIDQGQTQYF
abundance: -; d_gene: TRBD1; v_gene: TRBV6-1; j_gene: TRBJ2-2; CDR3nt: TGTGCCAGCAGTGGGGAGGCAGGGGGCGTAACCGGGGAGCTGTTTTTT; CDR3aa: CASSGEAGGVTGELFF
abundance: -; d_gene: TRBD1; v_gene: TRBV27; j_gene: TRBJ1-5; CDR3nt: TGTGCCAGCAGTTTATCGATTTCAGGGGGGTCCCCGCCCCAGCATTTT; CDR3aa: CASSLSISGGSPPQHF
abundance: -; d_gene: TRBD2; v_gene: TRBV10-1; j_gene: TRBJ2-3; CDR3nt: TGCGCCAGCAGTGAGAGAATCGGGAGGGCCGAAGATACGCAGTATTTT; CDR3aa: CASSERIGRAEDTQYF
abundance: -; d_gene: -; v_gene: TRBV6-5; j_gene: TRBJ2-2; CDR3nt: TGTGCCAGCAGTTACTGGAGTTCGCGGACCGGGGAGCTGTTTTTT; CDR3aa: CASSYWSSRTGELFF
abundance: -; d_gene: -; v_gene: TRBV12-3/TRBV12-4; j_gene: TRBJ1-5; CDR3nt: TGTGCCAGTTCTAAAAACAGCAATCAGCCCCAGCATTTT; CDR3aa: CASSKNSNQPQHF
abundance: -; d_gene: TRBD2; v_gene: TRBV24-1; j_gene: TRBJ2-2; CDR3nt: TGTGCCACCAGTGTAGGAGGGACTAGCGGCCCCGGGGAGCTGTTTTTT; CDR3aa: CATSVGGTSGPGELFF
abundance: -; d_gene: -; v_gene: TRBV10-3; j_gene: TRBJ2-1; CDR3nt: TGTGCCATCAGTGAAGGAGGGTCCCAATACAATGAGCAGTTCTTC; CDR3aa: CAISEGGSQYNEQFF
abundance: once; d_gene: TRBD1; v_gene: TRBV27; j_gene: TRBJ1-2; CDR3nt: TGTGCCAGCAGGGGACAGGGAAACTATGGCTACACCTTC; CDR3aa: CASRGQGNYGYTF
abundance: -; d_gene: TRBD1; v_gene: TRBV27; j_gene: TRBJ2-3; CDR3nt: TGTGCCAGCAGTCTCGTAGGGGGCCCCACAGATACGCAGTATTTT; CDR3aa: CASSLVGGPTDTQYF
abundance: -; d_gene: TRBD1; v_gene: TRBV14; j_gene: TRBJ2-7; CDR3nt: TGTGCCAGCAGCCAGCCCGGGACAGGGGTCACTTACGAGCAGTACTTC; CDR3aa: CASSQPGTGVTYEQYF
abundance: -; d_gene: -; v_gene: TRBV7-8; j_gene: TRBJ1-3; CDR3nt: TGTGCCAGCAGCTTGCAAGGGGGCTCTGGAAACACCATATATTTT; CDR3aa: CASSLQGGSGNTIYF
abundance: -; d_gene: TRBD1; v_gene: TRBV28; j_gene: TRBJ1-5; CDR3nt: TGTGCCAGCAGTACGGACAGGGGGCGACTAACCCAGCCCCAGCATTTT; CDR3aa: CASSTDRGRLTQPQHF
abundance: -; d_gene: TRBD1; v_gene: TRBV13; j_gene: TRBJ1-1; CDR3nt: TGTGCCAGCAGCTTATACGGGGACAGGGGGCAATCCGGGACTGAAGCTTTCTTT; CDR3aa: CASSLYGDRGQSGTEAFF
abundance: -; d_gene: -; v_gene: TRBV2; j_gene: TRBJ1-5; CDR3nt: TGTGCCAGCAACAGGGAGGGAAATCAGCCCCAGCATTTT; CDR3aa: CASNREGNQPQHF
abundance: -; d_gene: TRBD1; v_gene: TRBV18; j_gene: TRBJ2-2; CDR3nt: TGTGCCAGCTCACCACCACTAGGGACAGGGAACACCGGGGAGCTGTTTTTT; CDR3aa: CASSPPLGTGNTGELFF
abundance: -; d_gene: -; v_gene: TRBV28; j_gene: TRBJ1-4; CDR3nt: TGTGCCCCGAGGAATGAAAAACTGTTTTTT; CDR3aa: CAPRNEKLFF
abundance: -; d_gene: -; v_gene: TRBV25-1; j_gene: TRBJ1-1; CDR3nt: TGTGCCAGCAGTGTTACAGAGCCTGGAACTGAAGCTTTCTTT; CDR3aa: CASSVTEPGTEAFF
abundance: -; d_gene: -; v_gene: TRBV7-6; j_gene: TRBJ1-5; CDR3nt: TGTGCCAGCAGCTTAGGACCCCAGAGCGGACAGCCCCAGCATTTT; CDR3aa: CASSLGPQSGQPQHF
abundance: -; d_gene: TRBD2; v_gene: TRBV19; j_gene: TRBJ2-3; CDR3nt: TGTGCCAGTAGTAACCTCCGAGGGGCGGGAGACGCGGATACGCAGTATTTT; CDR3aa: CASSNLRGAGDADTQYF
abundance: few; d_gene: -; v_gene: TRBV9; j_gene: TRBJ2-5; CDR3nt: TGTGCCAGCAGCGTTGGAAGCGGACTAGAGACCCAGTACTTC; CDR3aa: CASSVGSGLETQYF
abundance: -; d_gene: TRBD2; v_gene: TRBV7-9; j_gene: TRBJ2-3; CDR3nt: TGTGCCAGCAGCTCGATCAGGCGGGCTAGCGGGAAACACACAGATACGCAGTATTTT; CDR3aa: CASSSIRRASGKHTDTQYF
abundance: -; d_gene: -; v_gene: TRBV5-4; j_gene: TRBJ2-3; CDR3nt: TGTGCCAGCAGCTTTGCCCAGGCCCCAGATACGCAGTATTTT; CDR3aa: CASSFAQAPDTQYF